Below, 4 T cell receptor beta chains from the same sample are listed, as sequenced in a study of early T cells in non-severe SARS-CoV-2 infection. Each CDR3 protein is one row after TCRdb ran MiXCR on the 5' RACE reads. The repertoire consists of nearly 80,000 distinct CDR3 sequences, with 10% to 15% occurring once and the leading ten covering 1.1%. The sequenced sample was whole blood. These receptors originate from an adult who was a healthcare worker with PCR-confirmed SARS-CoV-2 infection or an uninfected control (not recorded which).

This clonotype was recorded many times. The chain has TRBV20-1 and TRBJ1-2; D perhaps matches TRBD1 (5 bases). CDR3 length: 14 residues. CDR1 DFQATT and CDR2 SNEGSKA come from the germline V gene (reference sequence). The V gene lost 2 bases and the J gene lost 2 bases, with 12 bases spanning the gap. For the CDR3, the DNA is TGCAGTGCTAGATGGGGACCTTTCAACTATGGCTACACCTTC. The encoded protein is CSARWGPFNYGYTF.

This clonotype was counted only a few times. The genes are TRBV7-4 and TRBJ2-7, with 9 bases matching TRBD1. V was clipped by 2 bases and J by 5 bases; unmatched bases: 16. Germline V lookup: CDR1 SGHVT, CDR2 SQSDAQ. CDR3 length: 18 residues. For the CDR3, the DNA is TGTGCCAGCAGCTTACAGGAACAGGGGGCGCCGCGGGACGACGAGCAGTACTTC. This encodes CASSLQEQGAPRDDEQYF.

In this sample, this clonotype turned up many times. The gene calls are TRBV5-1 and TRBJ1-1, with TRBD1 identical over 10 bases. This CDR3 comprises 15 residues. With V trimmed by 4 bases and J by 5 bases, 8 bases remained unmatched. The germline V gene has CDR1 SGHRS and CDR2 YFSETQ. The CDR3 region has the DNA TGCGCCAGCAGCACGACAGGGGGCACGGATACTGAAGCTTTCTTT. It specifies CASSTTGGTDTEAFF.

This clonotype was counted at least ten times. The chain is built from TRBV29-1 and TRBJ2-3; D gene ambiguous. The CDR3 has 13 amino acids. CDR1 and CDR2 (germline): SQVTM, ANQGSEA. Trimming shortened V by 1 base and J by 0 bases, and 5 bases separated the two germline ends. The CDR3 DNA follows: TGCAGCGTTGAAGGGTTTAGCACAGATACGCAGTATTTT. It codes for CSVEGFSTDTQYF.